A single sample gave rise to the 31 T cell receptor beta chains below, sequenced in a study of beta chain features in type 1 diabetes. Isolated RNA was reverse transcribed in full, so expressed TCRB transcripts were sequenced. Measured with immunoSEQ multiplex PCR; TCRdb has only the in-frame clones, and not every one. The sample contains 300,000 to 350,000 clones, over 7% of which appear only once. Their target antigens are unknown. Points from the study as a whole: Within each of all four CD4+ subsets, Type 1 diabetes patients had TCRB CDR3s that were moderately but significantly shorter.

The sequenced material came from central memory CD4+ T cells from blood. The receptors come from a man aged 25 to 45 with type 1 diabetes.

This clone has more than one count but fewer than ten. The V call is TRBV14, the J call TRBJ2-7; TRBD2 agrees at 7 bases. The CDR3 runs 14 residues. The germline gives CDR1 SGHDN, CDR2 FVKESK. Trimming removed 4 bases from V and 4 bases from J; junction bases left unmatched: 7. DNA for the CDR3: TGTGCCAGCAGCCTAAGAACGCGGGGGTACGAGCAGTACTTC. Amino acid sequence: CASSLRTRGYEQYF. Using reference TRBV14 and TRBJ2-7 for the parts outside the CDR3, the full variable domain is EAGVTQFPSHSVIEKGQTVTLRCDPISGHDNLYWYRRVMGKEIKFLLHFVKESKQDESGMPNNRFLAERTGGTYSTLKVQPAELEDSGVYFCASSLRTRGYEQYFGPGTRLTVT.

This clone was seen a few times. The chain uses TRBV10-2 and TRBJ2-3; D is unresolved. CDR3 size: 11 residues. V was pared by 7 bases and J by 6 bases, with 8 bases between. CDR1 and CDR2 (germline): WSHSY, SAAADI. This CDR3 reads CASIKTDTQYF. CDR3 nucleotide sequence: TGCGCCAGCATTAAGACGGATACGCAGTATTTT.

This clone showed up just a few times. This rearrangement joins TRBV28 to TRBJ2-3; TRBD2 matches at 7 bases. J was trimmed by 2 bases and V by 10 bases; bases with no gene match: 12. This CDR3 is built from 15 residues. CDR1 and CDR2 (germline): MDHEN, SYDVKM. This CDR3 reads CATTKSGDLTDTQYF. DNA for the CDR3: TGTGCCACTACCAAGAGCGGGGACCTCACAGATACGCAGTATTTT. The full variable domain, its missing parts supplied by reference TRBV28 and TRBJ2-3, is DVKVTQSSRYLVKRTGEKVFLECVQDMDHENMFWYRQDPGLGLRLIYFSYDVKMKEKGDIPEGYSVSREKKERFSLILESASTNQTSMYLCATTKSGDLTDTQYFGPGTRLTVL.

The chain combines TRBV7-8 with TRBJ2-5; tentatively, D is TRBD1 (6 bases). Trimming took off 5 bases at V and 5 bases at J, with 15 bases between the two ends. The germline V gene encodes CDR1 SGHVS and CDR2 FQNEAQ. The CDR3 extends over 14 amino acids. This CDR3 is CASSQSGDRETQYF. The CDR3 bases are TGTGCCAGCAGCCAATCAGGGGATCGGGAGACCCAGTACTTC.

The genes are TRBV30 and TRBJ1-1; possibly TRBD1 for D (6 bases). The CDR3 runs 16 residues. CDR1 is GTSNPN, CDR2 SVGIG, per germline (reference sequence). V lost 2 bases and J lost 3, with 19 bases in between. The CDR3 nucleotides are TGTGCCTGGAGTAGAGGGTTAGGGGGTTGGGACACTGAAGCTTTCTTT. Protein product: CAWSRGLGGWDTEAFF.

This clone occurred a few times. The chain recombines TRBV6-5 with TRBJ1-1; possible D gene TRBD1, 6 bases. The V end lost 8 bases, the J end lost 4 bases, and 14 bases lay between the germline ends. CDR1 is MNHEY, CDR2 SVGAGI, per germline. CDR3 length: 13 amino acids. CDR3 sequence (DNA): TGTGCCAGCGTTACCCCACAGGGCACTGAAGCTTTCTTT. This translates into CASVTPQGTEAFF.

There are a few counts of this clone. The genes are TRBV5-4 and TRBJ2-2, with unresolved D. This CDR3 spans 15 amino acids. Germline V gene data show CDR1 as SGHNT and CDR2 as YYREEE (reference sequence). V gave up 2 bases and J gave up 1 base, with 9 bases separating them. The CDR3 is CASSFRQKNTGELFF. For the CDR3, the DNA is TGTGCCAGCAGCTTTAGGCAGAAGAACACCGGGGAGCTGTTTTTT.

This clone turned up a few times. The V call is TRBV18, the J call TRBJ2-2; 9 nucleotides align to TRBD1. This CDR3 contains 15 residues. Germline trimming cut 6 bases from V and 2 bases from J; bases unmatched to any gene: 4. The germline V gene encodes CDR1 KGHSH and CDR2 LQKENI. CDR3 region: CASSPTGGNTGELFF. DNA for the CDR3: TGTGCCAGCTCGCCTACAGGGGGCAACACCGGGGAGCTGTTTTTT.

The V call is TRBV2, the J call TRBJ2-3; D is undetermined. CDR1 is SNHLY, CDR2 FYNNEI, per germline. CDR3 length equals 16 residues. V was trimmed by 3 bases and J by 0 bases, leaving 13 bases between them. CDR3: CASSDDGRSSTDTQYF. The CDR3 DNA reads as TGTGCCAGCAGTGATGATGGGCGGTCTAGCACAGATACGCAGTATTTT.

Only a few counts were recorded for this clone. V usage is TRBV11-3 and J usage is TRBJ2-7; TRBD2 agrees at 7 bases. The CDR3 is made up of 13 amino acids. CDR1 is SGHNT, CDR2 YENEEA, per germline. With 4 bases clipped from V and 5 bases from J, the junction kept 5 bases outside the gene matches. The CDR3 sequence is CASSSREVDEQYF. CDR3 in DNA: TGTGCCAGCAGCTCTCGGGAGGTGGACGAGCAGTACTTC.

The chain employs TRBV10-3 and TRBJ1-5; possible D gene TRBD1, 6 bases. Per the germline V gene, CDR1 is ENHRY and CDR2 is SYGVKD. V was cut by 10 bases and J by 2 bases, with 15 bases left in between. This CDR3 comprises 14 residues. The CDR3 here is CASQTGGGNQPQHF. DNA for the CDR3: TGTGCCAGCCAGACAGGAGGGGGCAATCAGCCCCAGCATTTT.

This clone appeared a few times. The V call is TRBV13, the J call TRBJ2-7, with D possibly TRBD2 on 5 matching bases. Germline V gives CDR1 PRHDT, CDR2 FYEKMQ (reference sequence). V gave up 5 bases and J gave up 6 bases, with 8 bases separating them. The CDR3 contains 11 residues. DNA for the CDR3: TGTGCCAGCAGCCGGGGAAGCGAGCAGTACTTC. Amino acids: CASSRGSEQYF.

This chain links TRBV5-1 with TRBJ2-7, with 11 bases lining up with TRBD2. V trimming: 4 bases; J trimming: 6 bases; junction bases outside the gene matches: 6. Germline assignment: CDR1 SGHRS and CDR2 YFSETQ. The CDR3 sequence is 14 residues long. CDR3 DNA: TGCGCCAGCAGCCTCACTAGCGGGGGTGGCGAGCAGTACTTC. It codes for CASSLTSGGGEQYF.

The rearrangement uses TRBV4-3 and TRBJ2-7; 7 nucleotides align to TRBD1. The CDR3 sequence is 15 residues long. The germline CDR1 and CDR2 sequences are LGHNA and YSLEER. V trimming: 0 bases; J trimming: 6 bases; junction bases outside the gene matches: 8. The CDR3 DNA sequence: TGCGCCAGCAGCCAAGACGCGGTACAGGGGCTCGAGCAGTACTTC. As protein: CASSQDAVQGLEQYF.

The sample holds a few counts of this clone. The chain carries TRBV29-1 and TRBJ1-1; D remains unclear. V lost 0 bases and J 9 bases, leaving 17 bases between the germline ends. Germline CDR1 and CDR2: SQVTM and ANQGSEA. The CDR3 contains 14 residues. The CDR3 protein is CSVEDDRVRGKAFF. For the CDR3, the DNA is TGCAGCGTTGAAGATGATAGGGTACGGGGAAAAGCTTTCTTT.

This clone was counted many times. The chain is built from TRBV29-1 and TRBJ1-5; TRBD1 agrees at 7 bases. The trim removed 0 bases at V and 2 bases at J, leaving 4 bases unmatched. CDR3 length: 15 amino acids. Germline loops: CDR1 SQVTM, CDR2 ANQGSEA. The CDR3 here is CSVEEPGGGNQPQHF. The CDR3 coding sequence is TGCAGCGTTGAAGAACCAGGGGGAGGCAATCAGCCCCAGCATTTT. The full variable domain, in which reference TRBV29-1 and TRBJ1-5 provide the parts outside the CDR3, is SAVISQKPSRDICQRGTSLTIQCQVDSQVTMMFWYRQQPGQSLTLIATANQGSEATYESGFVIDKFPISRPNLTFSTLTVSNMSPEDSSIYLCSVEEPGGGNQPQHFGDGTRLSIL.

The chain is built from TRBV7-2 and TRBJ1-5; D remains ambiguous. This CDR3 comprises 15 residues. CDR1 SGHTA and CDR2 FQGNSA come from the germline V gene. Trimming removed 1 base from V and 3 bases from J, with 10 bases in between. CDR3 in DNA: TGTGCCAGCAGCTTAGGATGGGCCACCAATCAGCCCCAGCATTTT. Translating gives CASSLGWATNQPQHF.

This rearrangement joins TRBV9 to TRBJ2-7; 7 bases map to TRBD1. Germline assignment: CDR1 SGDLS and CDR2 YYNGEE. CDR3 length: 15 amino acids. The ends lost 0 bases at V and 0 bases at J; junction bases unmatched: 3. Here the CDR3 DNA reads TGTGCCAGCAGCGTAGGGGGGACAGTCTCCTACGAGCAGTACTTC. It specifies CASSVGGTVSYEQYF.

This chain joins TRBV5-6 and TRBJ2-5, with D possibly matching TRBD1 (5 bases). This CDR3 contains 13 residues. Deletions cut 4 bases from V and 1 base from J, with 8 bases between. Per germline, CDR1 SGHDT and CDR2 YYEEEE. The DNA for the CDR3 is TGTGCCAGCAGCCAACAGGCCCAAGAGACCCAGTACTTC. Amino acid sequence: CASSQQAQETQYF.

The CDR3 sequence is CASNSGNYNQPQHF. In DNA, the CDR3 is TGTGCCAGTAACTCAGGGAATTACAATCAGCCCCAGCATTTT. The chain carries TRBV19 and TRBJ1-5; a possible D gene is TRBD1 (5 bases). The ends were cut back, 7 bases at V and 3 bases at J, with 13 bases in the middle. Per the germline V gene, CDR1 is LNHDA and CDR2 is SQIVND (reference sequence). This CDR3 is built from 14 residues.

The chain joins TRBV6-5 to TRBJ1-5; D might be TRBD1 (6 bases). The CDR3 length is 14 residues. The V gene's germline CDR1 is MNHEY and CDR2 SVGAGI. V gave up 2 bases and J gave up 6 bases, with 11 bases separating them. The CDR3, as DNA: TGTGCCAGCAGTTACAAAGGGGGGCTTCAGCCCCAGCATTTT. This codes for CASSYKGGLQPQHF.

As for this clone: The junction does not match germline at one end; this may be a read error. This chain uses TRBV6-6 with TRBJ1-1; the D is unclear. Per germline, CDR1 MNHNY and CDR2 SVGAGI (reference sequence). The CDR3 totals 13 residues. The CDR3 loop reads CASRYSLNTEAFF. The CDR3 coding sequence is TGTGCCAGCAGGTACTCACTGAACACTGAAGCTTTCTTT.

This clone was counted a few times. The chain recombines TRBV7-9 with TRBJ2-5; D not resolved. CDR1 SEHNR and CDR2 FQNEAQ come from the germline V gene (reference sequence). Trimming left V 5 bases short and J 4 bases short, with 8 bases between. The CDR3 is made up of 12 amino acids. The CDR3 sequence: CASSPHPETQYF. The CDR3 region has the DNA TGTGCCAGCAGCCCCCACCCAGAGACCCAGTACTTC.

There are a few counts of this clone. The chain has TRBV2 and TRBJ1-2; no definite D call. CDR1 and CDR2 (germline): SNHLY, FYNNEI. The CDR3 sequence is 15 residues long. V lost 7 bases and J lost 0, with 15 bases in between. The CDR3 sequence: CASKGPGIPNYGYTF. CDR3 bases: TGTGCCAGCAAAGGCCCGGGGATACCTAACTATGGCTACACCTTC.

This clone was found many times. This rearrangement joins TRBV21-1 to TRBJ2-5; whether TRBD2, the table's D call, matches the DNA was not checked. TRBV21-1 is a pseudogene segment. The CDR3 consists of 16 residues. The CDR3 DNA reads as TGTGCCAGCAGCATCCCTAGCGGGGGACAACAAGAGACCCAGTACTTC. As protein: CASSIPSGGQQETQYF.

The CDR3 nucleotides read TGCGCCAGCAGCCAAGATTACCAGGGGGCTCAAAACATTCAGTACTTC. This translates into CASSQDYQGAQNIQYF. The chain recombines TRBV4-3 with TRBJ2-4; 8 bases align to TRBD1. CDR3 length equals 16 residues. J was trimmed by 5 bases and V by 0 bases; bases with no gene match: 6. Looked up from germline, CDR1 is LGHNA and CDR2 is YSLEER.

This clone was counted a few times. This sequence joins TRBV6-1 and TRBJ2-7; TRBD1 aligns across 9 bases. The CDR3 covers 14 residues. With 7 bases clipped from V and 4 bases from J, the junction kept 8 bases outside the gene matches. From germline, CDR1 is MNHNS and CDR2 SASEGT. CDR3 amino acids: CASTPGTGIYEQYF. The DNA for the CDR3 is TGTGCCAGCACCCCCGGGACAGGGATATACGAGCAGTACTTC.

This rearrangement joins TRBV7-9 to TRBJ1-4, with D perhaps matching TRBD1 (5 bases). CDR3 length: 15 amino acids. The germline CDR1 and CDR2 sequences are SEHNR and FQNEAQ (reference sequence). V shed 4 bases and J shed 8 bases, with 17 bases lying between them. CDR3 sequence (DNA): TGTGCCAGCAGCTCCGACAGACTGCTGGGCGAAAAACTGTTTTTT. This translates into CASSSDRLLGEKLFF.

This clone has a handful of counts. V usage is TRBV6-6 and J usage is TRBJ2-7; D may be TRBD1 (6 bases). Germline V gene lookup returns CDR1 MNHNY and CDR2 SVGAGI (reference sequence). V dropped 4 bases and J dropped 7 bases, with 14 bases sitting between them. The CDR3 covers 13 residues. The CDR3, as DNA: TGTGCCAGCAGTTCCTCGACAGGCGGGGAGCAGTACTTC. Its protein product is CASSSSTGGEQYF.

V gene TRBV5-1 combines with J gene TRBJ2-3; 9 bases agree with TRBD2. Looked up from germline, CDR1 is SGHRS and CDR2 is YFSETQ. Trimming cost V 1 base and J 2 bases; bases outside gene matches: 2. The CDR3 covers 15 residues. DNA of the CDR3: TGCGCCAGCAGCTTGCTAGCGGGGACCACAGATACGCAGTATTTT. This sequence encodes CASSLLAGTTDTQYF.

The CDR3, as DNA: TGCGCCAGCAGCTTCACTAGCGCCTCGCCCTACGAGCAGTACTTC. Translated, it gives CASSFTSASPYEQYF. V gene TRBV5-1 combines with J gene TRBJ2-7, with 7 bases matching TRBD2. This CDR3 is 15 amino acids long. Germline V CDR1 and CDR2: SGHRS, YFSETQ. After removal of 2 bases from V and 2 bases from J, the junction contained 7 bases not matched to a gene.